This T cell receptor beta chain emerged from a study of blood T cell repertoires in COVID-19. Study in general: Sites in the United States, Italy and Spain provided acute and convalescent COVID-19 samples. Sample material is recorded as cDNA or gDNA derived from T cells, B-cell-depleted T cells, or PBMCs.

Generated by immunoSEQ multiplex PCR, the TCRdb table keeps only in-frame clones and is missing some. The sample lists 65,000 to 75,000 clones; around 74% were seen once. V shed 3 bases and J 6 bases; nucleotides not matched to a gene: 10. CDR3 length equals 15 residues. Germline loops: CDR1 LNHDA, CDR2 SQIVND (reference sequence). The specimen sequenced was peripheral blood. The chain links TRBV19 to TRBJ1-1; TRBD1 aligns across 7 bases. This receptor was identified in a man in his 70s with acute or convalescent COVID-19. The CDR3, as DNA: TGTGCCAGTAGTATCGGACAGGTGGCAGACGCTGAAGCTTTCTTT. Protein sequence: CASSIGQVADAEAFF.